These 16 T cell receptor beta chains came from one sample sequenced in a study of early T cells in non-severe SARS-CoV-2 infection. Each CDR3 protein is one row after TCRdb ran MiXCR on the 5' RACE reads. The sample holds about 54,000 distinct CDR3 sequences, about 7.6% seen once. Sequenced here: whole blood, sampled at baseline. These receptors all stem from an adult who was a healthcare worker with PCR-confirmed SARS-CoV-2 infection or an uninfected control (not recorded which).

DNA of the CDR3: TGTGCCAGCAGCTTTTTGGGCCAAGAGACCCAGTACTTC. Its translation is CASSFLGQETQYF. The rearrangement links TRBV7-2 to TRBJ2-5; D gene ambiguous. This CDR3 comprises 13 residues. The germline CDR1 and CDR2 sequences are SGHTA and FQGNSA. Trimming stripped 3 bases from V and 1 base from J, with 6 bases between.

This clonotype showed up just a few times. Without the conserved terminal phenylalanine or tryptophan, this CDR3 likely stems from a read error. The gene calls are TRBV19 and TRBJ2-1; 7 nucleotides match TRBD2. J lost 8 bases, V lost 2 bases, and 9 bases had no gene match. Germline CDR1 and CDR2: LNHDA and SQIVND (reference sequence). CDR3 size: 15 residues. This CDR3 is CASSITGGSRHEQFL. CDR3 in DNA: TGTGCCAGTAGTATAACAGGCGGGAGTCGGCATGAGCAGTTCCTC.

The J gene is TRBJ2-1, the V gene TRBV4-1; no reliable D call. The germline V gene has CDR1 MGHRA and CDR2 YSYEKL. Trimming cost V 3 bases and J 7 bases, with 10 bases left between them. The CDR3 runs to 13 residues. The CDR3 loop reads CASSHIPRNEQFF. The CDR3 nucleotides read TGCGCCAGCAGCCATATCCCCCGAAATGAGCAGTTCTTC.

This clonotype was counted ten times or more. The V call is TRBV20-1, the J call TRBJ2-7, with 9 bases aligning to TRBD1. Losses at the gene ends were 3 bases for V and 2 bases for J; bases not matched to a gene: 2. This CDR3 is 13 amino acids long. CDR1 is DFQATT, CDR2 SNEGSKA, per germline (reference sequence). CDR3: CSARTGGTYEQYF. The CDR3 region has the DNA TGCAGTGCTAGGACAGGGGGGACCTACGAGCAGTACTTC.

This clonotype has only a few counts. This chain links TRBV5-1 with TRBJ1-6, with TRBD1 matching over 8 bases. Germline V lookup: CDR1 SGHRS, CDR2 YFSETQ. This CDR3 contains 14 residues. V lost 4 bases and J lost 8; bases outside the gene matches: 5. DNA for the CDR3: TGCGCCAGCAGCACGCAGACAGGGGATTCACCCCTCCACTTT. This translates into CASSTQTGDSPLHF.

This clonotype appeared many times. The V call is TRBV25-1, the J call TRBJ2-7; 10 bases map to TRBD1. Trimming removed 4 bases from V and 3 bases from J; junction bases left unmatched: 12. The CDR3 loop spans 17 amino acids. The germline CDR1 and CDR2 sequences are MGHDK and SYGVNS. DNA of the CDR3: TGTGCCAGCAGTGGATCGAACGCCGGGACAGGGGTCTACGAGCAGTACTTC. Its translation is CASSGSNAGTGVYEQYF.

This clonotype was seen at least ten times. The chain links TRBV2 to TRBJ2-7, with 8 bases that match TRBD1. Germline loops: CDR1 SNHLY, CDR2 FYNNEI. The CDR3 has 14 residues. Trimming at V came to 6 bases and at J to 3 bases, leaving 7 bases not matched to a gene. The CDR3 nucleotides are TGTGCCAGCAGAGATACAGGGGGAGGCTACGAGCAGTACTTC. It yields the protein CASRDTGGGYEQYF.

This clonotype showed up many times. The rearrangement uses TRBV27 and TRBJ1-1; D unclear. CDR1 and CDR2 from the germline V gene are MNHEY and SMNVEV (reference sequence). V lost 5 bases and J lost 0, with 13 bases in between. The CDR3 sequence is 15 residues long. Written as DNA, the CDR3 is TGTGCCAGCAGTCCGATTCTTACCCTGAACACTGAAGCTTTCTTT. Residues: CASSPILTLNTEAFF.

This clonotype has just a few counts. This chain links TRBV18 with TRBJ1-5, with D possibly being TRBD1 (5 bases). Trimming pared 6 bases from V and 5 bases from J, leaving 11 bases between. The CDR3 is 13 residues long. The V gene's germline CDR1 is KGHSH and CDR2 LQKENI. The CDR3 is CASSPGSDQPQHF. CDR3 in DNA: TGTGCCAGCTCCCCAGGGAGCGATCAGCCCCAGCATTTT. The whole variable domain, filled in from reference TRBV18 and TRBJ1-5, reads NAGVMQNPRHLVRRRGQEARLRCSPMKGHSHVYWYRQLPEEGLKFMVYLQKENIIDESGMPKERFSAEFPKEGPSILRIQQVVRGDSAAYFCASSPGSDQPQHFGDGTRLSIL.

This clonotype has at least ten counts. This chain joins TRBV19 and TRBJ2-3; no definite D call. The CDR3 runs to 12 residues. Trimming removed 6 bases from V and 5 bases from J, with 9 bases in between. Germline V CDR1 and CDR2: LNHDA, SQIVND (reference sequence). For the CDR3, the DNA is TGTGCCAGTAGGCTCAGTGGAGATACGCAGTATTTT. Protein: CASRLSGDTQYF.

This clonotype showed up many times. V is TRBV7-2 and J is TRBJ1-1, with D uncertain. The germline gives CDR1 SGHTA, CDR2 FQGNSA. The V gene lost 4 bases and the J gene lost 0 bases, with 12 bases spanning the gap. The CDR3 covers 15 residues. CDR3: CASSSRYGVNTEAFF. The CDR3 DNA reads TGTGCCAGCAGCTCCCGCTACGGAGTGAACACTGAAGCTTTCTTT.

The table lists this clonotype with a few counts. The chain recombines TRBV10-1 with TRBJ2-2; no reliable D call. CDR1 is WNHNN and CDR2 is SYGVQD in the germline V gene (reference sequence). V was trimmed by 3 bases and J by 6 bases, leaving 5 bases between them. There are 12 residues in the CDR3. The CDR3 region is CASSDGPGELFF. CDR3 DNA sequence: TGCGCCAGCAGTGATGGGCCCGGGGAGCTGTTTTTT.

This clonotype was seen at least ten times. The chain carries TRBV5-1 and TRBJ1-1; the match to TRBD1 covers 7 bases. V was pared by 3 bases and J by 2 bases, with 4 bases of the junction left unmatched. In germline, CDR1 is SGHRS, CDR2 YFSETQ. The CDR3 spans 14 residues. This CDR3 reads CASSWDRINTEAFF. Here the CDR3 DNA reads TGCGCCAGCAGCTGGGACAGAATTAACACTGAAGCTTTCTTT. Complete variable domain (other parts from reference TRBV5-1 and TRBJ1-1): KAGVTQTPRYLIKTRGQQVTLSCSPISGHRSVSWYQQTPGQGLQFLFEYFSETQRNKGNFPGRFSGRQFSNSRSEMNVSTLELGDSALYLCASSWDRINTEAFFGQGTRLTVV.

There are many counts of this clonotype. The gene calls are TRBV2 and TRBJ2-7, with TRBD2 as a possible D gene (5 bases). The germline V gene has CDR1 SNHLY and CDR2 FYNNEI. V lost 3 bases and J lost 7, with 16 bases in between. The CDR3 loop spans 14 amino acids. The CDR3 spells CASSETTWPREQYF. The CDR3 nucleotides read TGTGCCAGCAGTGAGACTACCTGGCCCAGGGAGCAGTACTTC.

The chain links TRBV10-3 to TRBJ2-1, with 7 bases aligning to TRBD1. This CDR3 is built from 14 residues. After removal of 10 bases from V and 1 base from J, the junction contained 7 bases not matched to a gene. CDR1 and CDR2 (germline): ENHRY, SYGVKD. Here the CDR3 reads CATLDRESYNEQFF. For the CDR3, the DNA is TGTGCCACATTAGACAGGGAGTCCTACAATGAGCAGTTCTTC.

This clonotype was counted only a few times. This chain links TRBV6-5 with TRBJ1-2, with D hard to call. The V gene's germline CDR1 is MNHEY and CDR2 SVGAGI. This CDR3 has 15 residues. The V end was cut by 6 bases, the J end by 3 bases, with 17 bases between. This CDR3 reads CASSLRRTEDYGYTF. CDR3 DNA sequence: TGTGCCAGCAGCCTGCGTAGGACTGAGGACTATGGCTACACCTTC.